The 28 T cell receptor beta chains in this list originate from one sample, sequenced in a study of cytomegalovirus exposure and HLA in healthy donors. Both 60 Vbeta primers and 13 Jbeta primers went into the PCR. Method: immunoSEQ multiplex PCR; TCRdb's copy keeps in-frame clones and lacks some. The sample records some 170,000 clones, roughly four fifths being singletons. Sequencing input: PBMCs. These receptors came from a man aged 45-60 years in good health and CMV-seropositive.

The chain is built from TRBV6-5 and TRBJ2-7; 10 bases align to TRBD1. CDR1 and CDR2 from the germline V gene are MNHEY and SVGAGI. CDR3 length: 16 residues. V shed 0 bases, J shed 3 bases, and the junction held 5 bases outside the gene matches. In nucleotides, the CDR3 is TGTGCCAGCAGTTACTCTGAGACAGGGGGCCGCTACGAGCAGTACTTC. Protein: CASSYSETGGRYEQYF.

The chain has TRBV4-1 and TRBJ2-3, with 7 bases aligning to TRBD1. This CDR3 contains 15 residues. The V and J ends lost 3 bases and 3 bases, in that order; junction bases with no gene match: 6. Germline V CDR1 and CDR2: MGHRA, YSYEKL. The CDR3 loop reads CASSHQAGGTDTQYF. The DNA for the CDR3 is TGCGCCAGCAGCCATCAAGCAGGGGGTACAGATACGCAGTATTTT.

The chain has TRBV19 and TRBJ2-3; 7 nucleotides line up with TRBD2. Germline CDR1 is LNHDA and CDR2 is SQIVND (reference sequence). With 4 bases clipped from V and 2 bases from J, the junction kept 12 bases outside the gene matches. The CDR3 has 17 residues. The chain's CDR3 is CASSKNKASGLTDTQYF. DNA for the CDR3: TGTGCCAGTAGTAAAAACAAGGCTAGCGGACTCACAGATACGCAGTATTTT. The full variable domain, in which reference TRBV19 and TRBJ2-3 provide the parts outside the CDR3, is DGGITQSPKYLFRKEGQNVTLSCEQNLNHDAMYWYRQDPGQGLRLIYYSQIVNDFQKGDIAEGYSVSREKKESFPLTVTSAQKNPTAFYLCASSKNKASGLTDTQYFGPGTRLTVL.

In its sample, this clone was seen a few times. The gene calls are TRBV5-5 and TRBJ1-1; D is possibly TRBD1 (5 bases). This CDR3 has 17 residues. With 3 bases removed from V and 0 bases from J, the gap between germline ends came to 18 bases. Germline V gives CDR1 SGHKS, CDR2 YYEKEE (reference sequence). In nucleotides, the CDR3 is TGTGCCAGCAGCTCTTCAGGGCTGTACCTCTTGAACACTGAAGCTTTCTTT. It specifies CASSSSGLYLLNTEAFF. Variable domain in full (rest from reference TRBV5-5 and TRBJ1-1): DAGVTQSPTHLIKTRGQQVTLRCSPISGHKSVSWYQQVLGQGPQFIFQYYEKEERGRGNFPDRFSARQFPNYSSELNVNALLLGDSALYLCASSSSGLYLLNTEAFFGQGTRLTVV.

This chain links TRBV5-4 with TRBJ2-7; 11 positions agree with TRBD2. The CDR3 contains 15 residues. Germline CDR1 is SGHNT and CDR2 is YYREEE (reference sequence). Trimming cost V 4 bases and J 3 bases; bases outside gene matches: 6. CDR3 loop: CASSEGTSGFYEQYF. The CDR3 DNA reads as TGTGCCAGCAGCGAGGGGACTAGCGGATTCTACGAGCAGTACTTC.

This clone was seen a single time. CDR3 region: CASSFRGEEAFPSGNTIYF. As DNA, the CDR3 is TGTGCCAGCAGCTTCCGGGGGGAGGAGGCCTTCCCCTCTGGAAACACCATATATTTT. The V and J genes are TRBV7-2 and TRBJ1-3; D may be TRBD1 (5 bases). The ends were cut back, 3 bases at V and 0 bases at J, with 21 bases in the middle. Germline CDR1 SGHTA, CDR2 FQGNSA. This CDR3 has 19 residues.

V gene TRBV7-6 combines with J gene TRBJ2-2; a possible D gene is TRBD1 (5 bases). This CDR3 is 13 amino acids long. The V end was cut by 6 bases, the J end by 0 bases, with 5 bases between. CDR1 is SGHVS and CDR2 is FNYEAQ in the germline V gene. The CDR3 protein is CASRGPNTGELFF. The CDR3 DNA reads as TGTGCCAGCAGGGGGCCGAACACCGGGGAGCTGTTTTTT.

This clone turned up a few times. The chain is built from TRBV7-2 and TRBJ1-6; TRBD1 agrees at 9 bases. Germline CDR1 is SGHTA and CDR2 is FQGNSA. V was pared by 5 bases and J by 6 bases, with 5 bases of the junction left unmatched. This CDR3 has 15 amino acids. The CDR3 spells CASSLQGALNSPLHF. The CDR3 DNA sequence: TGTGCCAGCAGCCTACAGGGGGCGCTTAATTCACCCCTCCACTTT. The complete variable domain, with remaining parts taken from reference TRBV7-2 and TRBJ1-6, reads GAGVSQSPSNKVTEKGKDVELRCDPISGHTALYWYRQSLGQGLEFLIYFQGNSAPDKSGLPSDRFSAERTGGSVSTLTIQRTQQEDSAVYLCASSLQGALNSPLHFGNGTRLTVT.

This clone was seen a handful of times. The J gene is TRBJ2-1, the V gene TRBV19; 8 bases fit TRBD1. This CDR3 is built from 16 residues. Germline V gene sequence: CDR1 LNHDA, CDR2 SQIVND (reference sequence). The J segment lost 12 bases and the V segment lost 5 bases, leaving 18 bases of the junction unmatched. DNA of the CDR3: TGTGCCAGTAGTGTAGGGGACAGGATATCCCTTGAGGGGCAGTTCTTC. Protein product: CASSVGDRISLEGQFF.

This rearrangement joins TRBV5-1 to TRBJ2-3; TRBD2 agrees at 11 bases. The V gene end was trimmed by 1 base and the J gene end by 2 bases; junction bases not matched to a gene: 6. CDR1 is SGHRS and CDR2 is YFSETQ in the germline V gene. This CDR3 is built from 17 residues. CDR3 sequence reads: CASSLFRLAGPTDTQYF. In DNA form, the CDR3 reads TGCGCCAGCAGCTTGTTTCGACTAGCGGGACCCACAGATACGCAGTATTTT. The full variable domain, rest sourced from reference TRBV5-1 and TRBJ2-3, is KAGVTQTPRYLIKTRGQQVTLSCSPISGHRSVSWYQQTPGQGLQFLFEYFSETQRNKGNFPGRFSGRQFSNSRSEMNVSTLELGDSALYLCASSLFRLAGPTDTQYFGPGTRLTVL.

The gene calls are TRBV18 and TRBJ1-1; D is undetermined. The CDR3 spans 13 residues. Per germline, CDR1 KGHSH and CDR2 LQKENI. V lost 3 bases to trimming and J lost 3 bases, with 8 bases between them. CDR3: CASSPDIDTEAFF. DNA of the CDR3: TGTGCCAGCTCACCCGACATCGACACTGAAGCTTTCTTT.

The chain joins TRBV4-2 to TRBJ1-4; 10 nucleotides line up with TRBD1. CDR1 and CDR2 (germline): LGHNA, YNFKEQ. V lost 1 base to trimming and J lost 8 bases; unmatched junction nucleotides: 4. CDR3 length: 15 residues. The CDR3 region has the DNA TGTGCCAGCAGCCAAGTGACAGGGGGCAACGAAAAACTGTTTTTT. Amino acid sequence: CASSQVTGGNEKLFF.

V and J are TRBV28 and TRBJ1-5, with 8 bases identical to TRBD1. CDR3 size: 16 residues. Losses at the gene ends were 4 bases for V and 5 bases for J; bases not matched to a gene: 10. Germline V gene lookup returns CDR1 MDHEN and CDR2 SYDVKM. In DNA, the CDR3 is TGTGCCAGCAGTTCGGCGCAGGGGGCCGGGTATCAGCCCCAGCATTTT. Translating gives CASSSAQGAGYQPQHF.

This chain joins TRBV13 and TRBJ2-5; D may be TRBD2 (5 bases). The germline V and J ends were trimmed by 4 bases and 5 bases, with 11 bases remaining between them. Germline V gene lookup returns CDR1 PRHDT and CDR2 FYEKMQ (reference sequence). The CDR3 covers 13 residues. CDR3 protein: CASSSLSDETQYF. In DNA form, the CDR3 reads TGTGCCAGCAGCTCCCTTAGCGATGAGACCCAGTACTTC.

The chain recombines TRBV6-6 with TRBJ1-2; D ambiguous. Germline V gene lookup returns CDR1 MNHNY and CDR2 SVGAGI (reference sequence). V was trimmed by 7 bases and J by 8 bases, leaving 17 bases between them. CDR3 length equals 13 residues. The CDR3 nucleotides read TGTGCCAGCACCCCTAGCGGCTCGGGGGGCTACACCTTC. It yields the protein CASTPSGSGGYTF.

The chain couples TRBV28 to TRBJ1-3; 7 bases match TRBD1. Germline CDR1 and CDR2: MDHEN and SYDVKM. The CDR3 sequence is 15 residues long. V shed 5 bases, J shed 4 bases, and the junction held 8 bases outside the gene matches. This CDR3 is CASSPDRAPGNTIYF. CDR3 in DNA: TGTGCCAGCAGTCCAGACAGGGCGCCAGGAAACACCATATATTTT.

The V and J genes are TRBV10-1 and TRBJ2-7; D is perhaps TRBD2 (5 bases). The length of the CDR3 is 14 residues. CDR1 WNHNN and CDR2 SYGVQD come from the germline V gene (reference sequence). Trimming took 1 base from V and 3 from J, leaving 10 bases between them. The CDR3 DNA reads as TGCGCCAGCAGTGAGTACCGAACTAGCTACGAGCAGTACTTC. As protein: CASSEYRTSYEQYF.

The rearrangement joins TRBV6-6 to TRBJ1-5; 10 bases fit TRBD1. The V and J ends lost 6 bases and 2 bases, in that order; junction bases with no gene match: 7. The CDR3 has 16 residues. The germline CDR1 and CDR2 sequences are MNHNY and SVGAGI (reference sequence). CDR3 region: CASSRDRGERNQPQHF. DNA for the CDR3: TGTGCCAGCAGCAGGGACAGGGGAGAACGCAATCAGCCCCAGCATTTT.

Only one count was recorded for this clone. The chain carries TRBV6-1 and TRBJ2-7, with TRBD1 as a possible D gene (6 bases). There are 14 residues in the CDR3. Germline assignment: CDR1 MNHNS and CDR2 SASEGT. The V end was cut by 2 bases, the J end by 2 bases, with 10 bases between. The CDR3 DNA is TGTGCCAGCAGTGAACAGGGGCCAGCCTACGAGCAGTACTTC. It encodes CASSEQGPAYEQYF.

The V call is TRBV4-3, the J call TRBJ2-7; D is uncertain. The CDR3 loop spans 13 amino acids. Looked up from germline, CDR1 is LGHNA and CDR2 is YSLEER. Trimming stripped 0 bases from V and 8 bases from J, with 11 bases between. CDR3 residues: CASSQDNPLQQYF. CDR3 sequence (DNA): TGCGCCAGCAGCCAAGATAATCCCCTCCAGCAGTACTTC.

J is TRBJ2-5 and V is TRBV6-6; maybe TRBD1 (6 bases). The CDR3 runs 13 residues. The V and J ends lost 6 bases and 5 bases respectively, with 13 bases between them. The V gene's germline CDR1 is MNHNY and CDR2 SVGAGI (reference sequence). In DNA, the CDR3 is TGTGCCAGCAGCGTGACAGGTTATGAGACCCAGTACTTC. It codes for CASSVTGYETQYF.

The chain employs TRBV5-4 and TRBJ2-3, with D maybe TRBD2 (6 bases). Between the trimmed V and J ends, which lost 4 bases and 2 bases, there was a span of 17 bases. Germline CDR1 and CDR2: SGHNT and YYREEE (reference sequence). The CDR3 has 16 amino acids. The CDR3 DNA sequence: TGTGCCAGCAGCCGCGGGGCGGGGTCTAACACAGATACGCAGTATTTT. Translated: CASSRGAGSNTDTQYF.

This chain links TRBV13 with TRBJ1-5; no clear D. The CDR3 covers 12 residues. Germline CDR1 is PRHDT and CDR2 is FYEKMQ (reference sequence). V was cut by 0 bases and J by 6 bases, with 3 bases left in between. For the CDR3, the DNA is TGTGCCAGCAGCTTAGGCCGTCAGCCCCAGCATTTT. Amino acid sequence: CASSLGRQPQHF.

The chain combines TRBV6-6 with TRBJ2-1, with 8 bases that match TRBD2. The CDR3 has 16 amino acids. CDR1 is MNHNY and CDR2 is SVGAGI in the germline V gene (reference sequence). V lost 0 bases and J lost 3; bases outside the gene matches: 4. CDR3 loop: CASSYSSGTSYNEQFF. CDR3 coding DNA: TGTGCCAGCAGTTACTCGTCCGGGACTAGCTACAATGAGCAGTTCTTC.

About this clone itself: The same CDR3 also results from other DNA sequences found in this sample. This chain links TRBV6-5 with TRBJ1-2, with 10 bases identical to TRBD1. Germline CDR1 and CDR2: MNHEY and SVGAGI. V lost 6 bases to trimming and J lost 5 bases; unmatched junction nucleotides: 3. CDR3 length: 13 residues. The CDR3 DNA follows: TGTGCCAGCAGGAGACAGGGGGCGTATGGCTACACCTTC. Its protein is CASRRQGAYGYTF.

The chain joins TRBV7-2 to TRBJ2-1; D is undetermined. Germline V gives CDR1 SGHTA, CDR2 FQGNSA. V was cut by 3 bases and J by 4 bases, with 4 bases left in between. The CDR3 is 12 amino acids. The CDR3 spells CASSFPYNEQFF. For the CDR3, the DNA is TGTGCCAGCAGCTTCCCGTACAATGAGCAGTTCTTC.

J is TRBJ1-2 and V is TRBV19; D is undetermined. CDR1 is LNHDA, CDR2 SQIVND, per germline (reference sequence). The germline V and J ends were trimmed by 6 bases and 4 bases, with 15 bases remaining between them. CDR3 length equals 14 residues. CDR3 sequence: CASSLTQLFYGYTF. In nucleotides, the CDR3 is TGTGCCAGTAGCCTCACACAGCTTTTCTATGGCTACACCTTC. Looking up the rest from reference TRBV19 and TRBJ1-2 gives the full variable domain: DGGITQSPKYLFRKEGQNVTLSCEQNLNHDAMYWYRQDPGQGLRLIYYSQIVNDFQKGDIAEGYSVSREKKESFPLTVTSAQKNPTAFYLCASSLTQLFYGYTFGSGTRLTVV.

The J gene is TRBJ2-7, the V gene TRBV29-1, with D perhaps TRBD1 (6 bases). CDR3 length equals 12 residues. Trimming left V 5 bases short and J 5 bases short, with 13 bases between. Germline values: CDR1 SQVTM, CDR2 ANQGSEA. The CDR3 sequence is CSVSKSGDEQYF. The DNA for the CDR3 is TGCAGCGTTTCGAAATCAGGGGACGAGCAGTACTTC.